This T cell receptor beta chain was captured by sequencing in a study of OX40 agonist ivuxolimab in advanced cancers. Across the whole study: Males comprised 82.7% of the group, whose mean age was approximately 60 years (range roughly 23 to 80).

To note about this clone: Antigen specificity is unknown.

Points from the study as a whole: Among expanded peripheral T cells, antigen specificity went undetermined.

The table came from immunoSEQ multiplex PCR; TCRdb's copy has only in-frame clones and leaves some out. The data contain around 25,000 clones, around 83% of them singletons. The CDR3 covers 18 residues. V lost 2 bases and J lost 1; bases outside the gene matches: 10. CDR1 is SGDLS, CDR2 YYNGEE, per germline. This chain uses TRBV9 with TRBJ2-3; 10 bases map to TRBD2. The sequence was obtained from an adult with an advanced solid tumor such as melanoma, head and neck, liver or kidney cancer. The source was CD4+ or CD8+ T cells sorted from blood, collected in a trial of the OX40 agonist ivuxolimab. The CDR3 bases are TGTGCCAGCAGCGTGATGCCAGCGGGAGGGCCGCGCACAGATACGCAGTATTTT. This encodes CASSVMPAGGPRTDTQYF.